This T cell receptor (beta chain) comes out of a study of cytomegalovirus exposure and HLA in healthy donors. Looking at the study overall: HLA-typed donors contributed 65 million to 85 million unique TCRs, which were held in an early data release. Study observations and caveats: Analysis performed later found roughly 17,000 TCR beta sequences associated with HLA alleles at 0.05 false discovery rate.

Amplification used 60 Vbeta primers and 13 Jbeta primers. Under the authors' procedure: Unique TCR beta chains numbered roughly 84 million in a later analysis, with around 12 million shared. Produced via immunoSEQ multiplex PCR; TCRdb's table is partial and in-frame only. V and J calls and clone size are given by that table; D and trimming were obtained from the DNA. This table holds 250,000 to 350,000 clones, roughly 90% found once. Germline V CDR1 and CDR2: SGHRS, YFSETQ. Unmatched junction bases numbered 7, after V lost 4 bases and J lost 7 bases. This CDR3 comprises 14 residues. Of note for this clone: Its antigen is not identified.

This TCR was recovered from a young woman in good health and CMV-seronegative. This chain connects TRBV5-1 to TRBJ1-4, with 7 bases matching TRBD1. Specimen: PBMCs. The CDR3 here is CASSPGQPSEKLFF. The CDR3 DNA follows: TGCGCCAGCAGCCCGGGACAGCCCAGTGAAAAACTGTTTTTT.